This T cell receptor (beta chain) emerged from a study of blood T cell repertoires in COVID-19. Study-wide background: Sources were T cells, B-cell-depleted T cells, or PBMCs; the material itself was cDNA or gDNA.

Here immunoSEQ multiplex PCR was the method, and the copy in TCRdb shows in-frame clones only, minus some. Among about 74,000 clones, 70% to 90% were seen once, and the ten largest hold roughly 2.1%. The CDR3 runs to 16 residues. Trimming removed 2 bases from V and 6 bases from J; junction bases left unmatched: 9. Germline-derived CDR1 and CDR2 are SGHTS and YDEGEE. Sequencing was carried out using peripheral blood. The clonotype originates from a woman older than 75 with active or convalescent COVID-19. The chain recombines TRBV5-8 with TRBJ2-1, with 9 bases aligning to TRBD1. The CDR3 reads CASSLGTGIVFNEQFF. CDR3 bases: TGTGCCAGCAGCTTAGGGACAGGGATAGTTTTCAATGAGCAGTTCTTC.